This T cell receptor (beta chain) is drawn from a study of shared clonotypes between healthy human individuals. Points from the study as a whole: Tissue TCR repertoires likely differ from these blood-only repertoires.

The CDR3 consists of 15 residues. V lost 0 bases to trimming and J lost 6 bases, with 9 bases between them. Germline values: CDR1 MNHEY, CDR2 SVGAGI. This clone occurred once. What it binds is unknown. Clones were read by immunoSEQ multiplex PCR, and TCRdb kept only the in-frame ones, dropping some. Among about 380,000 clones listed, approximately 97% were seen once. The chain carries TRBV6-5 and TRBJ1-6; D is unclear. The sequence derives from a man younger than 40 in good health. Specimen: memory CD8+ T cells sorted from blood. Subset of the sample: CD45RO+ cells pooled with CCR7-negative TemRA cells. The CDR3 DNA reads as TGTGCCAGCAGTTACTCGATACGGACTAATTCACCCCTCCACTTT. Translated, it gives CASSYSIRTNSPLHF.